The 10 T cell receptor beta chains below come from one sample, sequenced in a study of blood T cell repertoires in COVID-19. Assay used: immunoSEQ multiplex PCR; TCRdb lists only in-frame clones, some missing. The sample yields over 200,000 clones, more than 65% seen once. The sequencing sample was made of peripheral blood. These receptors were obtained from a man aged 50 to 60 with active or convalescent COVID-19.

The chain has TRBV9 and TRBJ2-2; perhaps TRBD2 as D (5 bases). The CDR3 totals 16 residues. V lost 3 bases to trimming and J lost 5 bases, with 17 bases between them. Germline CDR1 is SGDLS and CDR2 is YYNGEE. The chain's CDR3 is CASSADLTSWTGELFF. CDR3 nucleotide sequence: TGTGCCAGCAGCGCTGACCTTACTAGTTGGACCGGGGAGCTGTTTTTT.

J is TRBJ2-1 and V is TRBV5-1; 10 positions agree with TRBD1. Germline V gene lookup returns CDR1 SGHRS and CDR2 YFSETQ. The CDR3 sequence is 11 residues long. Trimming at V came to 4 bases and at J to 15 bases, leaving 4 bases not matched to a gene. The CDR3 here is CASSNDRGRFF. DNA for the CDR3: TGCGCCAGCAGCAATGACAGGGGGCGGTTCTTC.

This rearrangement joins TRBV10-3 to TRBJ2-4; tentatively, D is TRBD1 (6 bases). There are 15 residues in the CDR3. V was shortened by 0 bases and J by 6 bases, with 12 bases between the two germline ends. Looked up from germline, CDR1 is ENHRY and CDR2 is SYGVKD. DNA for the CDR3: TGTGCCATCAGTGAGTCAGGGGGTGGGGGAAACATTCAGTACTTC. This encodes CAISESGGGGNIQYF.

Of note for this clone: The sample holds other DNA sequences that translate to the same CDR3. V is TRBV9 and J is TRBJ1-1, with no clear D. V lost 0 bases and J lost 4, with 7 bases in between. The CDR3 has 13 residues. Per the germline V gene, CDR1 is SGDLS and CDR2 is YYNGEE. CDR3 residues: CASSVDPGTEAFF. The CDR3 region has the DNA TGTGCCAGCAGCGTAGACCCAGGCACTGAAGCTTTCTTT.

The V and J genes are TRBV5-1 and TRBJ2-1, with 7 bases lining up with TRBD2. The V segment lost 5 bases and the J segment 7 bases; nucleotides outside the gene matches: 6. This CDR3 spans 13 amino acids. Germline lookup yields CDR1 SGHRS and CDR2 YFSETQ. CDR3 sequence (DNA): TGCGCCAGCAGGCCTACCGGGGGGAATGAGCAGTTCTTC. Encoded protein: CASRPTGGNEQFF.

The chain uses TRBV5-4 and TRBJ1-1; the match to TRBD1 covers 7 bases. The J segment lost 0 bases and the V segment lost 3 bases, leaving 2 bases of the junction unmatched. The CDR3 contains 14 residues. Germline CDR1 reads SGHNT; CDR2 reads YYREEE (reference sequence). The CDR3 sequence: CASSSGQVNTEAFF. The CDR3 DNA follows: TGTGCCAGCAGCTCCGGACAGGTGAACACTGAAGCTTTCTTT. Full variable domain (outside the CDR3, taken from reference TRBV5-4 and TRBJ1-1): ETGVTQSPTHLIKTRGQQVTLRCSSQSGHNTVSWYQQALGQGPQFIFQYYREEENGRGNFPPRFSGLQFPNYSSELNVNALELDDSALYLCASSSGQVNTEAFFGQGTRLTVV.

The chain couples TRBV5-1 to TRBJ1-2; tentative D call: TRBD1 (6 bases). Germline loops: CDR1 SGHRS, CDR2 YFSETQ. Trimming shortened V by 7 bases and J by 8 bases, and 21 bases separated the two germline ends. CDR3 length: 14 residues. The CDR3 here is CASARGGAEDGYTF. CDR3 DNA sequence: TGCGCCAGCGCCCGGGGGGGCGCGGAGGACGGCTACACCTTC. The whole variable domain, remainder taken from reference TRBV5-1 and TRBJ1-2, is KAGVTQTPRYLIKTRGQQVTLSCSPISGHRSVSWYQQTPGQGLQFLFEYFSETQRNKGNFPGRFSGRQFSNSRSEMNVSTLELGDSALYLCASARGGAEDGYTFGSGTRLTVV.

The chain joins TRBV6-5 to TRBJ2-2; D is possibly TRBD2 (6 bases). From germline, CDR1 is MNHEY and CDR2 SVGAGI. This CDR3 contains 16 residues. V lost 0 bases to trimming and J lost 0 bases, with 8 bases between them. DNA for the CDR3: TGTGCCAGCAGTTACTCGGGGGGAGCGAACACCGGGGAGCTGTTTTTT. Protein product: CASSYSGGANTGELFF.

This chain joins TRBV14 and TRBJ2-1, with 8 bases aligning to TRBD1. V lost 4 bases and J lost 9; bases outside the gene matches: 8. This CDR3 contains 14 residues. Germline CDR1 SGHDN, CDR2 FVKESK. Here the CDR3 reads CASSLLDRVGEQFF. The CDR3 nucleotides read TGTGCCAGCAGCCTCCTGGACAGGGTGGGTGAGCAGTTCTTC.

The chain recombines TRBV10-3 with TRBJ1-5; TRBD1 is a possible D gene (6 bases). The germline V and J ends were trimmed by 5 bases and 6 bases, with 14 bases remaining between them. CDR1 and CDR2 (germline): ENHRY, SYGVKD. There are 14 residues in the CDR3. CDR3 sequence (DNA): TGTGCCATCAGTACCGAGGACAGATTTCAGCCCCAGCATTTT. The encoded protein is CAISTEDRFQPQHF.